A selection of T cell receptor beta chains follows, all from one sample in a study of blood T cell repertoires in COVID-19. The protocol was immunoSEQ multiplex PCR, while the TCRdb copy is restricted to in-frame clones and leaves out a portion. Found here are over 30,000 clones, roughly nine tenths of them singletons; the top ten hold about a quarter. The material sequenced was peripheral blood. These receptors all stem from a woman older than 75 with active or convalescent COVID-19. CDR3s include the opening cysteine and the closing phenylalanine or tryptophan. D genes are given only for firm matches. Expanded clones are given a class, and other clones once, few, many or no size at all.

v_call	j_call	clone_size	d_call	cdr3_aa	cdr3_nt
TRBV6-4	TRBJ1-1	.	.	CASSGYRAGKNTEAFF	TGTGCCAGCAGTGGCTACAGGGCGGGTAAGAACACTGAAGCTTTCTTT
TRBV10-2	TRBJ2-2	few	.	CASRVPAGQAGELFF	TGCGCCAGCAGGGTCCCAGCAGGGCAGGCCGGGGAGCTGTTTTTT
TRBV7-2	TRBJ1-5	.	TRBD1	CASSQNPSGGHSNQPQHF	TGTGCCAGCAGCCAAAACCCGTCAGGGGGTCATAGCAATCAGCCCCAGCATTTT
TRBV5-4	TRBJ1-3	.	.	CASSLERGGNTIYF	TGTGCCAGCAGCTTGGAACGGGGGGGAAACACCATATATTTT
TRBV3-1/TRBV3-2	TRBJ1-3	.	TRBD1	CASSRGQGSGNTIYF	TGTGCCAGCAGCCGGGGACAGGGTTCTGGAAACACCATATATTTT
TRBV18	TRBJ1-5	.	TRBD1	CASSRDRQGGLSNQPQHF	TGTGCCAGCTCCCGAGACCGACAGGGGGGTCTTAGCAATCAGCCCCAGCATTTT
TRBV11-1	TRBJ2-1	.	.	CASSPGVVDPSDEQFF	TGTGCCAGCAGCCCAGGCGTAGTAGATCCGTCCGATGAGCAGTTCTTC
TRBV21-1	TRBJ2-5	.	.	CASAVTQYF	TGTGCCAGCGCGGTGACCCAGTACTTC
TRBV11-3	TRBJ1-1	.	.	CASSGPPSMTGRNTEAFF	TGTGCCAGCAGCGGGCCCCCTTCGATGACAGGAAGGAACACTGAAGCTTTCTTT
TRBV5-1	TRBJ1-1	.	.	CASSFVGGLRVGDTEAFF	TGCGCCAGCAGCTTCGTTGGAGGGTTGCGAGTTGGGGACACTGAAGCTTTCTTT
TRBV6-1	TRBJ1-2	.	.	CASSEVQGPNYGYTF	TGTGCCAGCAGTGAGGTACAGGGACCTAACTATGGCTACACCTTC
TRBV9	TRBJ2-7	.	.	CASSPLTGNSPYEQYF	TGTGCCAGCAGCCCACTTACAGGTAACAGCCCCTACGAGCAGTACTTC
TRBV5-1	TRBJ2-2	once	.	CASSLGQGRLNGELFF	TGCGCCAGCAGCTTGGGTCAGGGAAGGCTCAACGGGGAGCTGTTTTTT
TRBV18	TRBJ1-2	once	TRBD1	CASSPDRGVYGYTF	TGTGCCAGCTCACCAGACAGGGGCGTCTATGGCTACACCTTC
TRBV29-1	TRBJ1-1	.	.	CSVEPGLTEAFF	TGCAGCGTTGAGCCAGGTCTCACTGAAGCTTTCTTT
TRBV29-1	TRBJ2-7	.	TRBD2	CSVGGLAYEQYF	TGCAGCGTCGGAGGACTAGCCTACGAGCAGTACTTC
TRBV19	TRBJ2-3	.	.	CASSPGQRTDTQYF	TGTGCCAGTAGTCCGGGACAACGCACAGATACGCAGTATTTT
TRBV2	TRBJ1-6	few	TRBD1	CASSKTGALGNSPLHF	TGTGCCAGCAGTAAGACAGGGGCCCTTGGTAATTCACCCCTCCACTTT
TRBV5-1	TRBJ1-2	.	.	CASSLDRDYGYTF	TGCGCCAGCAGCTTGGACAGAGACTATGGCTACACCTTC
TRBV5-1	TRBJ1-3	.	.	CASSEASSGNTIYF	TGCGCCAGCAGTGAGGCAAGCTCTGGAAACACCATATATTTT
TRBV25-1	TRBJ1-2	.	.	CASSEGQAANYGYTF	TGTGCCAGCAGTGAAGGGCAGGCCGCCAACTATGGCTACACCTTC
TRBV27	TRBJ2-7	.	.	CASSLSSSLGGYEQYF	TGTGCCAGCAGTTTATCGTCTTCTTTGGGGGGATACGAGCAGTACTTC
TRBV18	TRBJ2-7	.	TRBD1	CASSPETGPYEQYF	TGTGCCAGCTCACCTGAGACAGGGCCCTACGAGCAGTACTTC
TRBV5-1	TRBJ2-6	.	.	CASSLGARAGANVLTF	TGCGCCAGCAGCTTGGGCGCCAGGGCTGGGGCCAACGTCCTGACTTTC
TRBV5-4	TRBJ2-5	.	TRBD2	CASSLPSGGLQETQYF	TGTGCCAGCAGCTTACCTAGCGGGGGGCTCCAAGAGACCCAGTACTTC
TRBV2	TRBJ1-1	.	.	CASAGYTEAFF	TGTGCCAGTGCAGGGTACACTGAAGCTTTCTTT
TRBV19	TRBJ1-4	.	TRBD1	CASSPWTGGDEKLFF	TGTGCCAGTAGTCCGTGGACAGGGGGGGATGAAAAACTGTTTTTT
TRBV4-1	TRBJ1-4	.	.	CASSQVSGTANEKLFF	TGCGCCAGCAGCCAAGTATCCGGGACTGCTAATGAAAAACTGTTTTTT
TRBV2	TRBJ2-7	.	.	CASSGHSYEQYF	TGTGCCAGCAGCGGACACTCCTACGAGCAGTACTTC
TRBV5-1	TRBJ1-4	once	.	CASSREGSGEEKLFF	TGCGCCAGCAGCCGGGAGGGGTCAGGGGAGGAAAAACTGTTTTTT
TRBV28	TRBJ1-2	.	TRBD1	CASSFPTGGNYGYTF	TGTGCCAGCAGTTTCCCCACAGGGGGTAACTATGGCTACACCTTC
TRBV5-4	TRBJ2-5	.	TRBD2	CASSIGLAGGQETQYF	TGTGCCAGCAGCATAGGACTAGCGGGGGGGCAAGAGACCCAGTACTTC
TRBV2	TRBJ1-4	.	.	CASITPEAGKEKLFF	TGTGCCAGCATAACCCCAGAGGCAGGGAAGGAAAAACTGTTTTTT
TRBV7-2	TRBJ1-1	.	.	CASSLGRAREAFF	TGTGCCAGCAGCTTAGGCAGGGCACGGGAAGCTTTCTTT
TRBV24-1	TRBJ1-2	.	TRBD1	CATSGVTTGEWGYTF	TGTGCCACCAGTGGCGTTACGACAGGGGAGTGGGGCTACACCTTC
TRBV18	TRBJ1-1	few	.	CASSPPNQGWTEAFF	TGTGCCAGCTCACCCCCCAACCAGGGGTGGACTGAAGCTTTCTTT
TRBV5-1	TRBJ2-5	.	TRBD2	CASSLASGGVSQQETQYF	TGCGCCAGCAGCTTGGCAAGCGGGGGGGTATCCCAACAAGAGACCCAGTACTTC
TRBV19	TRBJ2-7	.	.	CASSRQDSYEQYF	TGTGCCAGTAGCCGACAGGACTCCTACGAGCAGTACTTC
TRBV30	TRBJ2-1	.	.	CAWSHRSGEQFF	TGTGCCTGGAGCCACAGGTCGGGTGAGCAGTTCTTC
TRBV7-3	TRBJ1-1	.	TRBD1	CASSSGTGLAFF	TGTGCCAGCAGCTCTGGGACAGGGTTGGCTTTCTTT
TRBV6-5	TRBJ2-3	.	.	CASSYGGLEGDTQYF	TGTGCCAGCAGTTACGGTGGGCTTGAGGGAGATACGCAGTATTTT
TRBV6-5	TRBJ1-2	.	TRBD1	CASSLRQGGRGYTF	TGTGCCAGCAGTCTTCGACAGGGGGGTCGCGGCTACACCTTC
TRBV6-5	TRBJ1-5	.	.	CASELDSNQPQHF	TGTGCCAGCGAGTTAGATAGCAATCAGCCCCAGCATTTT
TRBV18	TRBJ2-7	.	TRBD1	CASSKGQAYEQYF	TGTGCCAGCTCAAAGGGACAGGCCTACGAGCAGTACTTC
TRBV7-3	TRBJ1-6	.	.	CASSLMADSPLHF	TGTGCCAGCAGCTTAATGGCGGATTCACCCCTCCACTTT
TRBV2	TRBJ2-1	.	TRBD2	CASQERGGEYEQFF	TGTGCCAGCCAGGAACGGGGGGGCGAGTATGAGCAGTTCTTC
TRBV5-1	TRBJ1-1	once	.	CASSIGRGNTEAFF	TGCGCCAGCAGCATTGGAAGGGGGAACACTGAAGCTTTCTTT
TRBV12-3/TRBV12-4	TRBJ2-1	.	.	CASRPLGVDEQFF	TGTGCCAGCAGGCCCTTAGGGGTCGATGAGCAGTTCTTC